The 7 T cell receptor beta chains below all came from one sample that was sequenced in a study of T cell responses to AZD1222 COVID-19 vaccine. Produced via immunoSEQ multiplex PCR; TCRdb's table is partial and in-frame only. The sample includes more than 150,000 clones, approximately 94% of them seen just once. Here the sequenced sample was peripheral blood, taken 28 days after the second AZD1222 dose. The source of these receptors is an adult who received the AZD1222 COVID-19 vaccine.

The chain has TRBV24-1 and TRBJ1-5, with D possibly TRBD1 on 6 matching bases. The germline gives CDR1 KGHDR, CDR2 SFDVKD. The CDR3 covers 15 residues. Trimming stripped 5 bases from V and 0 bases from J, with 10 bases between. The CDR3 DNA follows: TGTGCCACCAGTGGGATACAGGGTAGCAATCAGCCCCAGCATTTT. The encoded protein is CATSGIQGSNQPQHF.

This CDR3 is CASSAGQPRSGNTIYF. The CDR3 nucleotides read TGTGCCAGCAGCGCTGGACAGCCTCGCTCTGGAAACACCATATATTTT. V is TRBV11-2 and J is TRBJ1-3, with D tentatively TRBD1 (6 bases). This CDR3 comprises 16 residues. CDR1 and CDR2 from the germline V gene are SGHAT and FQNNGV. V was trimmed by 5 bases and J by 0 bases, leaving 14 bases between them.

The chain recombines TRBV10-3 with TRBJ2-5, with D uncertain. V lost 0 bases and J lost 2, with 7 bases in between. In germline, CDR1 is ENHRY, CDR2 SYGVKD. There are 14 residues in the CDR3. DNA for the CDR3: TGTGCCATCAGTGAGTCGCCAAGGCAAGAGACCCAGTACTTC. Translation: CAISESPRQETQYF.

The genes are TRBV3-1 (or the pseudogene TRBV3-2) and TRBJ2-7; D is perhaps TRBD1 (6 bases). V dropped 4 bases and J dropped 1 base, with 11 bases sitting between them. CDR1 is LGHDT, CDR2 YNNKEL, per germline (reference sequence). The CDR3 covers 14 residues. CDR3 nucleotide sequence: TGTGCCAGCAGCCGATCAGGGGATTCCTACGAGCAGTACTTC. Its translation: CASSRSGDSYEQYF.

V gene TRBV25-1 combines with J gene TRBJ2-1; maybe TRBD2 (5 bases). V shed 4 bases and J shed 8 bases, with 15 bases lying between them. CDR3 size: 14 residues. Germline V gene sequence: CDR1 MGHDK, CDR2 SYGVNS. CDR3 sequence (DNA): TGTGCCAGCAGTGGCCATTCCGGACTCTATGAGCAGTTCTTC. Translated, it gives CASSGHSGLYEQFF.

The chain couples TRBV2 to TRBJ2-7, with a tentative D call TRBD1 (7 bases). The CDR3 extends over 14 amino acids. CDR1 SNHLY and CDR2 FYNNEI come from the germline V gene. V was pared by 6 bases and J by 5 bases, with 17 bases between. CDR3 coding DNA: TGTGCCAGCAGGGCGGGACAGAATAGCGACGAGCAGTACTTC. Protein product: CASRAGQNSDEQYF.

This sequence joins TRBV7-2 and TRBJ1-1, with unresolved D. The V gene lost 10 bases and the J gene lost 2 bases, with 14 bases spanning the gap. There are 13 residues in the CDR3. Germline CDR1 and CDR2: SGHTA and FQGNSA. Here the CDR3 DNA reads TGTGCCACTACTCCGACCAGCAACACTGAAGCTTTCTTT. Translation: CATTPTSNTEAFF.